This TCR beta chain was captured in a study of cytomegalovirus exposure and HLA in healthy donors. Study observations and caveats: Subsequent analysis of the approximately 110 validation repertoires found a tendency for first-cohort TCR clusters to co-occur. In vitro checks showed that three CMV-associated chains really do target CMV antigens. Most TCR sequences were rare, but some public TCRs occurred in many donors. Cytomegalovirus status was reportedly diagnosed by the classifier with high sensitivity and specificity.

The protocol was immunoSEQ multiplex PCR, while the TCRdb copy is restricted to in-frame clones and leaves out a portion. The sample contains fewer than 250,000 clones, over 80% of which appear only once. Germline V CDR1 and CDR2: SEHNR, FQNEAQ (reference sequence). The ends lost 4 bases at V and 8 bases at J; junction bases unmatched: 8. The CDR3 extends over 15 amino acids. A remark on this clone: The antigen is undetermined.

Sequences were obtained from PBMCs. This TCR came from a woman in her 30s in good health and CMV-seropositive. This rearrangement joins TRBV7-9 to TRBJ1-4; 9 nucleotides match TRBD1. The chain's CDR3 is CASSSGTGKGEKLFF. DNA for the CDR3: TGTGCCAGCAGCTCCGGGACAGGGAAAGGCGAAAAACTGTTTTTT.